Following are 24 T cell receptor beta chains from one sample sequenced in a study of early T cells in non-severe SARS-CoV-2 infection. TCRdb processed the 5' RACE reads anew with MiXCR; each CDR3 protein has one entry. The table includes tens of thousands of distinct CDR3 sequences, around 15% detected once. The sample was whole blood. The receptors come from an adult who was a healthcare worker with PCR-confirmed SARS-CoV-2 infection or an uninfected control (not recorded which).

The rearrangement links TRBV28 to TRBJ2-1; D tentatively reads TRBD1 or TRBD2 (7 bases each). V was pared by 6 bases and J by 4 bases, with 16 bases between. The CDR3 covers 15 residues. CDR1 is MDHEN and CDR2 is SYDVKM in the germline V gene. The CDR3 region is CASRSTGRGYNEQFF. The CDR3, as DNA: TGTGCCAGCAGGTCGACAGGGAGGGGATACAATGAGCAGTTCTTC.

This clonotype has just a few counts. The chain is built from TRBV20-1 and TRBJ2-7, with D possibly being TRBD1 or TRBD2 (5 bases each). Germline values: CDR1 DFQATT, CDR2 SNEGSKA (reference sequence). V was shortened by 3 bases and J by 2 bases, with 14 bases between the two germline ends. The CDR3 is made up of 14 amino acids. CDR3 residues: CSASVRGRAYEQYF. In DNA form, the CDR3 reads TGCAGTGCTAGCGTACGGGGCAGGGCCTACGAGCAGTACTTC.

The rearrangement uses TRBV27 and TRBJ1-5, with TRBD1 matching over 9 bases. The CDR3 runs to 18 residues. J gave up 0 bases and V 1 base, and 7 bases lay outside the gene matches. Germline values: CDR1 MNHEY, CDR2 SMNVEV (reference sequence). CDR3 DNA: TGTGCCAGCAGTTTATGGGGGACAGGGACTTATAGCAATCAGCCCCAGCATTTT. Translating it yields CASSLWGTGTYSNQPQHF.

V and J are TRBV6-1 and TRBJ1-2, with D possibly matching TRBD1 (6 bases). There are 13 residues in the CDR3. Germline assignment: CDR1 MNHNS and CDR2 SASEGT. Between the trimmed V and J ends, which lost 1 base and 8 bases, there was a span of 11 bases. The CDR3 protein is CASSEGGPVGYTF. CDR3 DNA: TGTGCCAGCAGTGAAGGGGGGCCTGTAGGCTACACCTTC.

As to this clonotype: Possible read error: a much larger clone is one base away. This rearrangement joins TRBV12-3 or TRBV12-4 to TRBJ2-2; tentatively, D is TRBD1 (5 bases). The V end lost 3 bases, the J end lost 9 bases, and 20 bases lay between the germline ends. This CDR3 region has 16 residues. CDR3 sequence: CASSFVQAVRPWELFF. In DNA, the CDR3 is TGTGCCAGCAGTTTTGTACAGGCCGTTCGTCCCTGGGAGCTGTTTTTT.

This clonotype occurred many times. This chain's CDR3 is CASSSRPGEGETQYF. The CDR3 bases are TGTGCCAGCAGCTCCCGTCCGGGTGAGGGGGAGACCCAGTACTTC. This chain connects TRBV11-2 to TRBJ2-5; possibly TRBD1 or TRBD2 for D (5 bases each). This CDR3 has 15 amino acids. V was clipped by 4 bases and J by 5 bases, with 17 bases between them. Germline CDR1 reads SGHAT; CDR2 reads FQNNGV.

V usage is TRBV11-2 and J usage is TRBJ2-1, with D uncertain. The CDR3 totals 16 residues. From germline, CDR1 is SGHAT and CDR2 FQNNGV. V lost 5 bases and J 8 bases, leaving 22 bases between the germline ends. For the CDR3, the DNA is TGTGCCAGCAGCATAGTCATGGCAGGCGCCGCGGATGAGCAGTTCTTC. It translates to CASSIVMAGAADEQFF.

CDR3 sequence (DNA): TGTGCCAGCAGCCTTAGCGGGGGGCGGACAGATACGCAGTATTTT. This gives the protein CASSLSGGRTDTQYF. The chain has TRBV7-9 and TRBJ2-3; 10 nucleotides line up with TRBD2. This CDR3 region has 15 residues. Trimming at V came to 5 bases and at J to 3 bases, leaving 5 bases not matched to a gene. In germline, CDR1 is SEHNR, CDR2 FQNEAQ (reference sequence).

This chain links TRBV14 with TRBJ2-3; D is ambiguous. Germline V CDR1 and CDR2: SGHDN, FVKESK. V shed 4 bases and J shed 4 bases, with 6 bases lying between them. CDR3 size: 12 residues. The CDR3 spells CASSLFPDTQYF. CDR3 nucleotides: TGTGCCAGCAGCCTCTTCCCAGATACGCAGTATTTT.

As DNA, the CDR3 is TGTGCCAGCAGTTTCGGGGCAGGGTCGGCCACTGAAGCTTTCTTT. This encodes CASSFGAGSATEAFF. The chain joins TRBV12-3 or TRBV12-4 to TRBJ1-1, with TRBD1 as a possible D gene (5 bases). The CDR3 totals 15 residues. Trimming shortened V by 3 bases and J by 4 bases, and 15 bases separated the two germline ends.

This clonotype was counted many times. This rearrangement joins TRBV20-1 to TRBJ2-5; weak D call: TRBD2 (6 bases). The V gene's germline CDR1 is DFQATT and CDR2 SNEGSKA (reference sequence). Trimming removed 1 base at V and 2 bases at J, with 11 bases between. This CDR3 contains 14 residues. The CDR3 nucleotides are TGCAGTGCTAGAGCGAGCGGGCGACAAGAGACCCAGTACTTC. Encoded protein: CSARASGRQETQYF.

The sample holds a few counts of this clonotype. V and J are TRBV4-2 and TRBJ1-2; D is unresolved. The germline V and J ends were trimmed by 0 bases and 4 bases, with 6 bases remaining between them. The CDR3 is 13 residues long. The V gene's germline CDR1 is LGHNA and CDR2 YNFKEQ. Here the CDR3 reads CASSQEGGYGYTF. The CDR3, as DNA: TGTGCCAGCAGCCAAGAGGGTGGCTATGGCTACACCTTC.

There are a few counts of this clonotype. The chain recombines TRBV19 with TRBJ1-2; D is ambiguous. This CDR3 spans 13 amino acids. Trimming removed 1 base at V and 3 bases at J, with 6 bases between. Germline values: CDR1 LNHDA, CDR2 SQIVND (reference sequence). The CDR3 sequence: CASSIGRDYGYTF. The CDR3 nucleotides read TGTGCCAGTAGTATAGGAAGGGACTATGGCTACACCTTC.

Only a few counts were recorded for this clonotype. J is TRBJ1-6 and V is TRBV30; possibly TRBD1 for D (5 bases). The CDR3 runs 14 residues. Trimming took 3 bases from V and 9 from J, leaving 15 bases between them. CDR1 and CDR2 from the germline V gene are GTSNPN and SVGIG (reference sequence). The CDR3 nucleotides are TGTGCCTGGAGAAGTCTCGACGGGGCTTCACCCCTCCACTTT. It encodes CAWRSLDGASPLHF.

Notes on this clonotype: A much more abundant neighbour one base away suggests this may be a read error. The rearrangement links TRBV3-1 to TRBJ2-7, with 9 bases aligning to TRBD2. The CDR3 totals 12 residues. The V gene's germline CDR1 is LGHDT and CDR2 YNNKEL (reference sequence). The CDR3 here is CVSSRAGGEQYF. The CDR3 DNA follows: TGTGTCAGCAGCCGAGCGGGGGGCGAGCAGTACTTC.

This clonotype was counted a few times. The chain uses TRBV18 and TRBJ1-4, with 8 bases matching TRBD1. This CDR3 spans 14 amino acids. Per germline, CDR1 KGHSH and CDR2 LQKENI. The junction had 1 base not matched to a gene; V was cut back by 3 bases and J by 4 bases. The CDR3 bases are TGTGCCAGCTCACCGGGACAGGATAATGAAAAACTGTTTTTT. Its protein product is CASSPGQDNEKLFF.

This clonotype appeared many times. V and J are TRBV18 and TRBJ2-2; 8 bases fit TRBD2. The CDR3 contains 16 residues. CDR1 and CDR2 (germline): KGHSH, LQKENI. The trim removed 0 bases at V and 7 bases at J, leaving 7 bases unmatched. The CDR3, as DNA: TGTGCCAGCTCACCACCTGTAAGCGGGAGAGGCGGGGAGCTGTTTTTT. It translates to CASSPPVSGRGGELFF.

V and J are TRBV2 and TRBJ1-1, with TRBD1 as a possible D gene (5 bases). The V end was cut by 6 bases, the J end by 7 bases, with 21 bases between. There are 15 residues in the CDR3. The germline V gene encodes CDR1 SNHLY and CDR2 FYNNEI. CDR3 nucleotides: TGTGCCAGCAGCGTCCTAGACAGTTCGGGGAGTGAAGCTTTCTTT. Residues: CASSVLDSSGSEAFF.

In this sample, this clonotype turned up a few times. This sequence joins TRBV29-1 and TRBJ2-5; D perhaps matches TRBD1 (7 bases). Germline V gene lookup returns CDR1 SQVTM and CDR2 ANQGSEA. Trimming cost V 4 bases and J 5 bases, with 11 bases left between them. The CDR3 consists of 12 residues. CDR3 DNA: TGCAGCGTTGCAGCAGGGGGGGAGACCCAGTACTTC. It codes for CSVAAGGETQYF. Supplemented by reference TRBV29-1 and TRBJ2-5, the full variable domain reads SAVISQKPSRDICQRGTSLTIQCQVDSQVTMMFWYRQQPGQSLTLIATANQGSEATYESGFVIDKFPISRPNLTFSTLTVSNMSPEDSSIYLCSVAAGGETQYFGPGTRLLVL.

This clonotype was counted between two and nine times. The chain recombines TRBV6-6 with TRBJ2-7; 8 bases match TRBD1. V dropped 6 bases and J dropped 6; count of bases not matched to a gene: 7. Germline values: CDR1 MNHNY, CDR2 SVGAGI (reference sequence). There are 13 residues in the CDR3. This CDR3 reads CASRLGTGAEQYF. The CDR3 nucleotides read TGTGCCAGCAGACTTGGGACAGGAGCCGAGCAGTACTTC.

The chain is built from TRBV28 and TRBJ1-2; no clear D gene. Between the trimmed V and J ends, which lost 5 bases and 2 bases, there was a span of 6 bases. The germline V gene encodes CDR1 MDHEN and CDR2 SYDVKM. This CDR3 spans 12 amino acids. The CDR3 DNA sequence: TGTGCCAGCAGTCAAACCAACTATGGCTACACCTTC. It translates to CASSQTNYGYTF.

This clonotype was picked up a small number of times. The CDR3 is CASSLAGGYEQYF. CDR3 bases: TGTGCCAGCAGCTTAGCTGGCGGGTACGAGCAGTACTTC. The chain joins TRBV7-9 to TRBJ2-7; D may be TRBD2 (5 bases). Germline CDR1 SEHNR, CDR2 FQNEAQ (reference sequence). This CDR3 is 13 amino acids long. Between the trimmed V and J ends, which lost 0 bases and 4 bases, there was a span of 7 bases.

Ten or more counts support this clonotype. V and J are TRBV3-1 and TRBJ2-4; TRBD2 is a possible D gene (7 bases). From germline, CDR1 is LGHDT and CDR2 YNNKEL (reference sequence). V was trimmed by 6 bases and J by 5 bases, leaving 14 bases between them. The CDR3 sequence is 14 residues long. The CDR3 nucleotides read TGTGCCAGCAGTCAGGGGACTATTCAAAACATTCAGTACTTC. Encoded protein: CASSQGTIQNIQYF.

This clonotype was seen many times. The chain couples TRBV11-2 to TRBJ1-1, with D maybe TRBD1 (5 bases). This CDR3 region has 14 residues. The V and J ends lost 7 bases and 5 bases respectively, with 17 bases between them. CDR1 is SGHAT, CDR2 FQNNGV, per germline. The chain's CDR3 is CASILDGGNTEAFF. The CDR3 nucleotides are TGTGCCAGCATCCTTGATGGGGGGAATACTGAAGCTTTCTTT.